This entry lists 16 T cell receptor beta chains sequenced from one sample in a study of cytomegalovirus exposure and HLA in healthy donors. Profiling relied on immunoSEQ multiplex PCR, and the TCRdb table lists in-frame clones only, not all of them. The sample yields about 160,000 clones, roughly nine tenths seen once. The specimen sequenced was PBMCs. These receptors were taken from a young man in good health and CMV-seropositive.

V and J are TRBV28 and TRBJ1-5, with D tentatively TRBD1 (6 bases). Germline V lookup: CDR1 MDHEN, CDR2 SYDVKM. The CDR3 length is 15 residues. Trimming cost V 3 bases and J 7 bases, with 16 bases left between them. The CDR3 sequence: CASSFLAGDWQPQHF. CDR3 nucleotides: TGTGCCAGCAGTTTTCTTGCAGGGGATTGGCAGCCCCAGCATTTT.

This chain connects TRBV7-9 to TRBJ2-7, with 10 bases matching TRBD2. CDR1 is SEHNR, CDR2 FQNEAQ, per germline (reference sequence). The CDR3 runs 17 residues. V shed 2 bases, J shed 1 base, and the junction held 8 bases outside the gene matches. The CDR3 loop reads CASSLFSGRARSYEQYF. The CDR3 coding sequence is TGTGCCAGCAGCTTATTCAGCGGGAGGGCCCGATCCTACGAGCAGTACTTC. Together with reference TRBV7-9 and TRBJ2-7, the CDR3 gives the full variable domain: DTGVSQNPRHKITKRGQNVTFRCDPISEHNRLYWYRQTLGQGPEFLTYFQNEAQLEKSRLLSDRFSAERPKGSFSTLEIQRTEQGDSAMYLCASSLFSGRARSYEQYFGPGTRLTVT.

This clone was seen more than once but under ten times. DNA of the CDR3: TGTGCCAGCAGCTTAGAGACAGGCTCCTACGAGCAGTACTTC. Protein sequence: CASSLETGSYEQYF. V is TRBV11-3 and J is TRBJ2-7, with TRBD1 as a possible D gene (6 bases). The V and J ends lost 0 bases and 0 bases respectively, with 6 bases between them. The CDR3 totals 14 residues. Germline CDR1 is SGHNT and CDR2 is YENEEA.

CDR3 coding DNA: TGTGCCAGCAGCGTAGCTCCGGACGGCGGGGTCTACGAGCAGTACTTC. This translates into CASSVAPDGGVYEQYF. V gene TRBV9 combines with J gene TRBJ2-7, with D possibly being TRBD2 (6 bases). This CDR3 contains 16 residues. V lost 0 bases and J 3 bases, leaving 16 bases between the germline ends. Germline-derived CDR1 and CDR2 are SGDLS and YYNGEE.

This chain uses TRBV10-3 with TRBJ2-5; TRBD2 aligns across 9 bases. The CDR3 covers 17 residues. CDR1 and CDR2 (germline): ENHRY, SYGVKD. V shed 3 bases and J 4 bases; nucleotides not matched to a gene: 12. DNA for the CDR3: TGTGCCATCAGTGAAAGTATAGCGGGAGAATTCGGAGAGACCCAGTACTTC. Its protein product is CAISESIAGEFGETQYF.

The CDR3 sequence: CASRLDRPNTEAFF. DNA of the CDR3: TGTGCCAGCAGACTGGACAGGCCAAACACTGAAGCTTTCTTT. This chain links TRBV27 with TRBJ1-1, with TRBD1 matching over 7 bases. Per the germline V gene, CDR1 is MNHEY and CDR2 is SMNVEV (reference sequence). Germline trimming cut 6 bases from V and 2 bases from J; bases unmatched to any gene: 6. There are 14 residues in the CDR3.

This chain links TRBV4-2 with TRBJ1-2, with unresolved D. This CDR3 is 16 amino acids long. The germline V and J ends were trimmed by 0 bases and 0 bases, with 11 bases remaining between them. In germline, CDR1 is LGHNA, CDR2 YNFKEQ. Here the CDR3 reads CASSQDLLAPNYGYTF. The CDR3 nucleotides read TGTGCCAGCAGCCAAGATCTGTTGGCTCCTAACTATGGCTACACCTTC.

The V call is TRBV2, the J call TRBJ1-2, with TRBD1 matching over 10 bases. The trim removed 1 base at V and 8 bases at J, leaving 7 bases unmatched. Germline V lookup: CDR1 SNHLY, CDR2 FYNNEI. This CDR3 comprises 15 residues. The CDR3: CASSEVLGQGTGYTF. The DNA of the CDR3 is TGTGCCAGCAGTGAAGTTTTGGGACAGGGGACGGGCTACACCTTC.

This clone was seen a few times. The chain uses TRBV7-2 and TRBJ2-7, with 7 bases matching TRBD1. In germline, CDR1 is SGHTA, CDR2 FQGNSA. The CDR3 has 14 amino acids. The trim removed 3 bases at V and 4 bases at J, leaving 6 bases unmatched. CDR3 protein: CASSFGRGWYEQYF. The CDR3 DNA is TGTGCCAGCAGCTTCGGCAGGGGGTGGTACGAGCAGTACTTC.

This rearrangement joins TRBV7-9 to TRBJ2-1; TRBD2 matches at 11 bases. Germline V CDR1 and CDR2: SEHNR, FQNEAQ (reference sequence). Trimming took 5 bases from V and 5 from J; bases not matched to a gene: 8. CDR3 size: 16 residues. For the CDR3, the DNA is TGTGCCAGCAGCCGCCCAGGACTAGCGGGCGACAATGAGCAGTTCTTC. As protein: CASSRPGLAGDNEQFF.

The chain recombines TRBV28 with TRBJ2-5; the match to TRBD1 covers 9 bases. This CDR3 region has 14 residues. CDR1 is MDHEN and CDR2 is SYDVKM in the germline V gene. The V segment lost 8 bases and the J segment 2 bases; nucleotides outside the gene matches: 6. The CDR3 protein is CASGTGPHQETQYF. Written as DNA, the CDR3 is TGTGCCAGCGGGACAGGGCCCCATCAAGAGACCCAGTACTTC.

The chain recombines TRBV11-3 with TRBJ1-1, with 8 bases identical to TRBD1. The V gene's germline CDR1 is SGHNT and CDR2 YENEEA. Losses at the gene ends were 5 bases for V and 7 bases for J; bases not matched to a gene: 12. The CDR3 is 15 residues long. The CDR3 sequence: CASSRPGMTGDEAFF. CDR3 sequence (DNA): TGTGCCAGCAGCCGCCCCGGCATGACAGGGGATGAAGCTTTCTTT. The full variable domain, completed using reference TRBV11-3 and TRBJ1-1, is EAGVVQSPRYKIIEKKQPVAFWCNPISGHNTLYWYLQNLGQGPELLIRYENEEAVDDSQLPKDRFSAERLKGVDSTLKIQPAELGDSAVYLCASSRPGMTGDEAFFGQGTRLTVV.

CDR3: CASSRASGTSYEQYF. The CDR3 bases are TGCGCCAGCAGCCGGGCTAGCGGGACATCCTACGAGCAGTACTTC. The rearrangement links TRBV4-1 to TRBJ2-7; 9 nucleotides align to TRBD2. CDR1 MGHRA and CDR2 YSYEKL come from the germline V gene. The CDR3 is 15 residues long. Unmatched junction bases numbered 5, after V lost 4 bases and J lost 1 base.

The chain links TRBV6-6 to TRBJ1-4, with D perhaps TRBD1 (6 bases). The germline gives CDR1 MNHNY, CDR2 SVGAGI (reference sequence). The CDR3 consists of 15 residues. Trimming removed 5 bases from V and 6 bases from J, with 16 bases in between. The CDR3 loop reads CASSRGDTGYEKLFF. CDR3 nucleotides: TGTGCCAGCAGTCGGGGTGATACAGGGTATGAAAAACTGTTTTTT.

This chain connects TRBV11-2 to TRBJ2-7; D not resolved. This CDR3 comprises 13 residues. V lost 5 bases and J lost 2, with 10 bases in between. Germline-derived CDR1 and CDR2 are SGHAT and FQNNGV. Here the CDR3 reads CASSLGPAYEQYF. Written as DNA, the CDR3 is TGTGCCAGCAGCCTAGGGCCAGCCTACGAGCAGTACTTC.

This chain connects TRBV11-2 to TRBJ1-2; no reliable D call. CDR3 length: 14 residues. CDR1 is SGHAT, CDR2 FQNNGV, per germline. V lost 1 base and J lost 5, with 11 bases in between. The CDR3 loop is CASSLGGFRYGYTF. The DNA of the CDR3 is TGTGCCAGCAGCTTAGGCGGGTTCCGGTATGGCTACACCTTC.